This record covers a single T cell receptor (beta chain). Its specificity is unknown. Clones were sequenced by immunoSEQ multiplex PCR, and TCRdb holds only the in-frame ones, with some missing. Among 150,000 to 200,000 clones listed, 85% to 90% were seen once. These data are taken from a study of cytomegalovirus exposure and HLA in healthy donors. Across the whole study: The 100 to 150 validation repertoires and the 650 to 850 first-cohort repertoires shared a platform, a later analysis reported.

Donors came from a validation cohort of some 130 subjects, distinct from the first 666-subject cohort. The CDR3 is made up of 13 amino acids. Trimming left V 8 bases short and J 3 bases short, with 11 bases between. Looked up from germline, CDR1 is LNHDA and CDR2 is SQIVND (reference sequence). The study's findings and limits: Researchers counted 180 or so TCR beta chains as cytomegalovirus-associated. Reports indicated that the classifier achieved high specificity and sensitivity in diagnosing cytomegalovirus status.

V gene TRBV19 combines with J gene TRBJ1-5, with D perhaps TRBD1 (5 bases). This sequence originates from a woman younger than 35 in good health and CMV-seropositive. What was sequenced was PBMCs. DNA for the CDR3: TGTGCCAGTCGAAGACAGACCAATCAGCCCCAGCATTTT. Amino acids: CASRRQTNQPQHF.